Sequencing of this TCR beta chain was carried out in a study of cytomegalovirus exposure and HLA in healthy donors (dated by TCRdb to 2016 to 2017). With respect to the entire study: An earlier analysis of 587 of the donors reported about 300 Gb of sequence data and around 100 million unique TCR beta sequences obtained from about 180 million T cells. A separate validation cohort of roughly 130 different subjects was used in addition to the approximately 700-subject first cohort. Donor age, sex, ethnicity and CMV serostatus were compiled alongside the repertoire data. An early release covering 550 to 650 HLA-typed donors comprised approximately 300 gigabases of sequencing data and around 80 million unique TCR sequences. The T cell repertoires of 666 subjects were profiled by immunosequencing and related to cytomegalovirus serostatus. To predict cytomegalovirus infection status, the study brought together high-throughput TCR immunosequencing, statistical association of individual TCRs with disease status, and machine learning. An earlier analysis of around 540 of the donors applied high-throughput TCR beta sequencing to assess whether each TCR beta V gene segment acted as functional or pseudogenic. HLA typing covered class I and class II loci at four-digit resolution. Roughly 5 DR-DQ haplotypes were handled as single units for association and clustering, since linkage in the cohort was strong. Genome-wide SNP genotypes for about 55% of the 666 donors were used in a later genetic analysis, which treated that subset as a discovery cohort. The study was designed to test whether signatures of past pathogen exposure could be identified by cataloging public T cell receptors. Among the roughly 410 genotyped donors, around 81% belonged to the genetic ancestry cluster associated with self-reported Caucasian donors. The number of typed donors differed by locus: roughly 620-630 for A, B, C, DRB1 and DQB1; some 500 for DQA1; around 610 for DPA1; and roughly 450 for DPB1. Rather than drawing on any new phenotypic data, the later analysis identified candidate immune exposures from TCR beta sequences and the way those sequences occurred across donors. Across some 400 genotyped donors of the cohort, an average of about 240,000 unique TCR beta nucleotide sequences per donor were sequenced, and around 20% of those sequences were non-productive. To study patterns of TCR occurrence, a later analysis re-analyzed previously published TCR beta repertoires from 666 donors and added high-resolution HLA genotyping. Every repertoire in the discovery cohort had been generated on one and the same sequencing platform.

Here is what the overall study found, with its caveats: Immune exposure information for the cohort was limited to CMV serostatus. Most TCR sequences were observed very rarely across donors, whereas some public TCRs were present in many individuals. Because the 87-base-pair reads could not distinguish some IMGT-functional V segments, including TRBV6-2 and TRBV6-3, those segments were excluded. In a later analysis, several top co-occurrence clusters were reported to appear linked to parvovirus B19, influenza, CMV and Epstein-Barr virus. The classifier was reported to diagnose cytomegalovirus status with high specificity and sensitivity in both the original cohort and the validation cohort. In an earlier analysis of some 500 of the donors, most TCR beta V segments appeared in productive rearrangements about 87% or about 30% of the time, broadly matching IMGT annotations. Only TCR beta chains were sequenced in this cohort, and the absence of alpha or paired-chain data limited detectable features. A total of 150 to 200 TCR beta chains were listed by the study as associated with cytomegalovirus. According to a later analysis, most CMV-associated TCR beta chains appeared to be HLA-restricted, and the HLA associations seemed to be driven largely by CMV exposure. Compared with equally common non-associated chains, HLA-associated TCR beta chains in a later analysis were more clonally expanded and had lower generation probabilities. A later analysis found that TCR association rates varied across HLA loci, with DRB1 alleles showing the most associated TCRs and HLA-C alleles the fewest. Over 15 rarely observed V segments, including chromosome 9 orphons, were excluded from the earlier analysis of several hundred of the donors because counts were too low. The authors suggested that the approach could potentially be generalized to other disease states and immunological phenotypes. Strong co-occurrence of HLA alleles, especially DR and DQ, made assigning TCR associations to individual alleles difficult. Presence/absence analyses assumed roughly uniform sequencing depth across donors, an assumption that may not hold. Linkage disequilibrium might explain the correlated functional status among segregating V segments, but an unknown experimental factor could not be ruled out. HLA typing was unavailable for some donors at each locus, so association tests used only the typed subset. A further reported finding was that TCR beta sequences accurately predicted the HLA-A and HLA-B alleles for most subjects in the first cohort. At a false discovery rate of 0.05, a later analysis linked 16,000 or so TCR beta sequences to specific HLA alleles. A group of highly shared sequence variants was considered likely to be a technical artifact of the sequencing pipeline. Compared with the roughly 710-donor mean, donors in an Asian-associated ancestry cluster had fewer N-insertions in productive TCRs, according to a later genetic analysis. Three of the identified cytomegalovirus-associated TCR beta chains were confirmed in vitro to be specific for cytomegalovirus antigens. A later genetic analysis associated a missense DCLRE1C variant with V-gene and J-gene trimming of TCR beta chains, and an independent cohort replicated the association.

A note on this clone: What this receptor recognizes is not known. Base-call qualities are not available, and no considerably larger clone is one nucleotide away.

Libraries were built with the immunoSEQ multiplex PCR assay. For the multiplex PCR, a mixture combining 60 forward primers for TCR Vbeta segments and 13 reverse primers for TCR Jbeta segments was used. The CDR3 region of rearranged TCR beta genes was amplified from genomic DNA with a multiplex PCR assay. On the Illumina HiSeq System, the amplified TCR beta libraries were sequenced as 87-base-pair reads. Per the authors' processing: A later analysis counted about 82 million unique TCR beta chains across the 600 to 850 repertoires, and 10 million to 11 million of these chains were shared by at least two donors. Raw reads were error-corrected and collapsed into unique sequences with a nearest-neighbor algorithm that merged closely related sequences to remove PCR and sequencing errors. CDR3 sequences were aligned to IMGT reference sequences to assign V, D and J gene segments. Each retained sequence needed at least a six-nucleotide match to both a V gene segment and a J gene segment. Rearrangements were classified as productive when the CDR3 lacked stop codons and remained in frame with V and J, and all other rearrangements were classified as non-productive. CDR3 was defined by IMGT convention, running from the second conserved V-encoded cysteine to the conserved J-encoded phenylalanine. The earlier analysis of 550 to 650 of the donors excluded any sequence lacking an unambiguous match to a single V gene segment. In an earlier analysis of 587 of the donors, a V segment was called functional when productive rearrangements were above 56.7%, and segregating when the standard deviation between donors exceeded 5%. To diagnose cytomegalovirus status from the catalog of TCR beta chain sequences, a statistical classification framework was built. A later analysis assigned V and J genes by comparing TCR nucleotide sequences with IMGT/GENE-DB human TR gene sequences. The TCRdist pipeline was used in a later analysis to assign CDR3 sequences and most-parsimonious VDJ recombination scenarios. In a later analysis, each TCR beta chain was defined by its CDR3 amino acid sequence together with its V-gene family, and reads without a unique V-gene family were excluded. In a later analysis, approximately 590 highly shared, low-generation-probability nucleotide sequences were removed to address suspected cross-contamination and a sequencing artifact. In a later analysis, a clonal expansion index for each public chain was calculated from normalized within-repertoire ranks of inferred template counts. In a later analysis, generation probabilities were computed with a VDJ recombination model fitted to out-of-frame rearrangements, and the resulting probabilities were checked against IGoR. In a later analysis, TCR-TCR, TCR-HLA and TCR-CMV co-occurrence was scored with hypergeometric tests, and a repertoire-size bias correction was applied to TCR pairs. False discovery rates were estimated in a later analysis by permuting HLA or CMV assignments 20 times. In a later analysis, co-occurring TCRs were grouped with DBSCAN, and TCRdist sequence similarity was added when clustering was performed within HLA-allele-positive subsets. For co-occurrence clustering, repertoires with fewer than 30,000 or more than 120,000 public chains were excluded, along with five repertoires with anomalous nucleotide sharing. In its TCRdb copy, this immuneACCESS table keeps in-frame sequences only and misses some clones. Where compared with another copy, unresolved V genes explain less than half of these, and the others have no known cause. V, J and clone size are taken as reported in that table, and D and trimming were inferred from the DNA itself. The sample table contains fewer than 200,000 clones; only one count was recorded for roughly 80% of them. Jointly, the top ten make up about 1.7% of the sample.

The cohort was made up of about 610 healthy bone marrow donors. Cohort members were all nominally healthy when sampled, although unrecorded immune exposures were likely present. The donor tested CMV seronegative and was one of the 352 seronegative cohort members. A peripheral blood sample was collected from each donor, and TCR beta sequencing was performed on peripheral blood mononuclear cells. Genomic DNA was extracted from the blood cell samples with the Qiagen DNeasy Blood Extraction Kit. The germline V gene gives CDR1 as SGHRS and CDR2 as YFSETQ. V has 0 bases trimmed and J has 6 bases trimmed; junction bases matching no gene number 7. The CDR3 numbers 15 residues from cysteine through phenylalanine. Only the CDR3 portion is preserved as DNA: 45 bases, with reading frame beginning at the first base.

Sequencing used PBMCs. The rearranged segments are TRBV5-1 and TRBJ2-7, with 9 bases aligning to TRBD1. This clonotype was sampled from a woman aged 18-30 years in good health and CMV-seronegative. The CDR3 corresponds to CASSLDGTGSLEQYF. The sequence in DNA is TGCGCCAGCAGCTTGGATGGGACAGGGTCCCTCGAGCAGTACTTC.